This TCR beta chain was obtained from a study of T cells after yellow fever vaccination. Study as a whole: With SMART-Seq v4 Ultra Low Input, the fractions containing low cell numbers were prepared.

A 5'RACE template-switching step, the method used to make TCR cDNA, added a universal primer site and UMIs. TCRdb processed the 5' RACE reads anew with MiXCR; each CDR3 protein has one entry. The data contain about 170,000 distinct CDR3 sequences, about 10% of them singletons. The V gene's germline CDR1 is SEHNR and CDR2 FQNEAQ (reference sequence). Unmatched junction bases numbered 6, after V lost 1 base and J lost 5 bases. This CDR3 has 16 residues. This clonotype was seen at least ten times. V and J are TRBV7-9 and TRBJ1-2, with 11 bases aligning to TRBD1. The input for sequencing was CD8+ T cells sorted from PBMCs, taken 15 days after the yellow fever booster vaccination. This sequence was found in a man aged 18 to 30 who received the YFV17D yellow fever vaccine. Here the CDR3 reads CASSLGAGQGAYGYTF. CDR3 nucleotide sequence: TGTGCCAGCAGCTTAGGAGCAGGACAGGGGGCGTATGGCTACACCTTC.